Each of the 23 T cell receptor beta chains below was sequenced from the same sample in a study of vaccination and CD4 T cells after COVID-19. Antigen specificity for these receptors is unknown. Regarding treatment: approximately 11-day PBMC culture with coronavirus spike peptide pools or control peptides (ViraFEST assay). Cultured CD4+ T cell DNA underwent sequencing with the Oncomine TCR Beta short-read assay. TCRdb called the PCR reads again in MiXCR, with one record for every CDR3 protein. The repertoire has about 20,000 distinct CDR3 sequences, 60% of them found once; the top ten carry approximately 9%. This specimen consisted of CD4+ T cells from blood, cultured in vitro, obtained after SARS-CoV-2 vaccination. These receptors originate from a human donor who had recovered from COVID-19.

V is TRBV10-2 and J is TRBJ2-7, with 9 bases lining up with TRBD1. This CDR3 is 15 amino acids long. J lost 5 bases, V lost 10 bases, and 15 bases had no gene match. The germline CDR1 and CDR2 sequences are WSHSY and SAAADI. In DNA form, the CDR3 reads TGCGCCACCAGAGGAATGGACAGGGGAGGCCACGAGCAGTACTTC. The encoded protein is CATRGMDRGGHEQYF.

The chain couples TRBV7-9 to TRBJ2-1; 8 bases fit TRBD2. V gave up 5 bases and J gave up 0 bases; unmatched junction bases: 6. The CDR3 is 16 amino acids. From germline, CDR1 is SEHNR and CDR2 FQNEAQ (reference sequence). CDR3 bases: TGTGCCAGCAGCGGTGTAGCGGGAAGCTCCTACAATGAGCAGTTCTTC. Its translation is CASSGVAGSSYNEQFF. Together with reference TRBV7-9 and TRBJ2-1, the CDR3 gives the full variable domain: DTGVSQNPRHKITKRGQNVTFRCDPISEHNRLYWYRQTLGQGPEFLTYFQNEAQLEKSRLLSDRFSAERPKGSFSTLEIQRTEQGDSAMYLCASSGVAGSSYNEQFFGPGTRLTVL.

This clonotype was seen more than once but under ten times. Here the CDR3 reads CASRQRAGGATQYF. The CDR3 DNA is TGTGCCAGCAGGCAACGGGCGGGAGGAGCAACCCAGTACTTC. The chain has TRBV6-2 or TRBV6-3 and TRBJ2-5, with 8 bases identical to TRBD2. This CDR3 is 14 amino acids long. Germline V lookup: CDR1 MNHEY, CDR2 SVGEGT. The V and J ends lost 6 bases and 8 bases, in that order; junction bases with no gene match: 11.

The rearrangement joins TRBV6-1 to TRBJ2-5; D is possibly TRBD2 (6 bases). The ends were cut back, 5 bases at V and 0 bases at J, with 16 bases in the middle. Germline V CDR1 and CDR2: MNHNS, SASEGT. This CDR3 contains 16 residues. The CDR3 here is CASSPLRAGNQETQYF. The CDR3, as DNA: TGTGCCAGCAGTCCCCTCCGCGCGGGGAACCAAGAGACCCAGTACTTC.

The chain has TRBV12-3 or TRBV12-4 and TRBJ1-1, with 11 bases that match TRBD1. This CDR3 comprises 12 residues. V was clipped by 4 bases and J by 13 bases; unmatched bases: 5. The CDR3 coding sequence is TGTGCCAGCAGTTGGGGACAGGGGGTTGTTTTCTTT. Residues: CASSWGQGVVFF.

V usage is TRBV7-2 and J usage is TRBJ1-2; 8 positions agree with TRBD1. Per the germline V gene, CDR1 is SGHTA and CDR2 is FQGNSA. Germline trimming cut 4 bases from V and 6 bases from J; bases unmatched to any gene: 7. The CDR3 is 14 amino acids. The CDR3 region has the DNA TGTGCCAGCAGCTCCCCGACAGGGGAGAATGGCTACACCTTC. Translating it yields CASSSPTGENGYTF.

The chain combines TRBV9 with TRBJ2-7; D is perhaps TRBD2 (8 bases). Germline V gives CDR1 SGDLS, CDR2 YYNGEE. Deletions cut 3 bases from V and 3 bases from J, with 16 bases between. The CDR3 extends over 15 amino acids. The CDR3 is CASSEGAGGFYEQYF. For the CDR3, the DNA is TGTGCCAGCAGCGAGGGGGCGGGGGGCTTCTACGAGCAGTACTTC.

This clonotype was seen a handful of times. The V and J genes are TRBV7-6 and TRBJ1-2, with 7 bases that match TRBD1. Germline lookup yields CDR1 SGHVS and CDR2 FNYEAQ. The CDR3 covers 13 residues. The V and J ends lost 5 bases and 8 bases, in that order; junction bases with no gene match: 8. CDR3 sequence (DNA): TGTGCCAGCAGCCCGACAGGGACGGGAGGCTACACCTTC. Protein sequence: CASSPTGTGGYTF.

The chain combines TRBV20-1 with TRBJ2-2; 7 nucleotides agree with TRBD1. This CDR3 contains 17 residues. CDR1 is DFQATT and CDR2 is SNEGSKA in the germline V gene (reference sequence). Losses at the gene ends were 0 bases for V and 3 bases for J; bases not matched to a gene: 10. CDR3 bases: TGCAGTGCTAGAGACGTCCGGGACAGCAACTACACCGGGGAGCTGTTTTTT. Amino acid sequence: CSARDVRDSNYTGELFF.

This clonotype was seen a few times. The J gene is TRBJ1-1, the V gene TRBV2; TRBD1 might be the D (5 bases). From germline, CDR1 is SNHLY and CDR2 FYNNEI. V was shortened by 8 bases and J by 3 bases, with 10 bases between the two germline ends. The CDR3 totals 12 residues. The CDR3 sequence: CASGGEDTEAFF. CDR3 sequence (DNA): TGTGCCAGCGGGGGAGAGGACACTGAAGCTTTCTTT.

Only a few counts were recorded for this clonotype. The rearrangement joins TRBV6-1 to TRBJ1-2, with D perhaps TRBD1 (5 bases). This CDR3 is built from 13 residues. Germline V gene sequence: CDR1 MNHNS, CDR2 SASEGT. V shed 6 bases and J shed 0 bases, with 8 bases lying between them. CDR3 amino acids: CASRKTANYGYTF. The CDR3 DNA is TGTGCCAGCAGGAAGACAGCTAACTATGGCTACACCTTC.

This chain joins TRBV14 and TRBJ2-5, with D perhaps matching TRBD1 (6 bases). The CDR3 has 13 residues. Trimming removed 3 bases from V and 4 bases from J, with 9 bases in between. Germline V gives CDR1 SGHDN, CDR2 FVKESK. This CDR3 reads CASSHRGGETQYF. CDR3 nucleotide sequence: TGTGCCAGCAGCCACAGGGGCGGAGAGACCCAGTACTTC. Looking up the rest from reference TRBV14 and TRBJ2-5 gives the full variable domain: EAGVTQFPSHSVIEKGQTVTLRCDPISGHDNLYWYRRVMGKEIKFLLHFVKESKQDESGMPNNRFLAERTGGTYSTLKVQPAELEDSGVYFCASSHRGGETQYFGPGTRLLVL.

This clonotype turned up a few times. V usage is TRBV6-1 and J usage is TRBJ1-6; 7 bases match TRBD1. The CDR3 extends over 18 amino acids. CDR1 is MNHNS, CDR2 SASEGT, per germline. V trimming: 6 bases; J trimming: 12 bases; junction bases outside the gene matches: 23. In nucleotides, the CDR3 is TGTGCCAGCAGCCGGACAGGAAGCCTTCTGGCGAAACTTCAACCCCTCCACTTT. The encoded protein is CASSRTGSLLAKLQPLHF.

The V and J genes are TRBV20-1 and TRBJ1-1; 8 bases fit TRBD1. Germline V gene data show CDR1 as DFQATT and CDR2 as SNEGSKA (reference sequence). V gave up 1 base and J gave up 0 bases; unmatched junction bases: 13. This CDR3 contains 18 residues. CDR3 in amino acids: CSARARGDRSVMNTEAFF. The CDR3 DNA is TGCAGTGCTAGAGCGAGGGGGGACAGGAGCGTCATGAACACTGAAGCTTTCTTT.

The chain combines TRBV7-2 with TRBJ2-5; no definite D call. The ends were cut back, 5 bases at V and 1 base at J, with 5 bases in the middle. The CDR3 runs 12 residues. From germline, CDR1 is SGHTA and CDR2 FQGNSA. CDR3 DNA: TGTGCCAGCAGCCCGCGCCAAGAGACCCAGTACTTC. Its protein is CASSPRQETQYF.

The rearrangement joins TRBV12-3 or TRBV12-4 to TRBJ1-2, with D maybe TRBD1 (6 bases). V was trimmed by 5 bases and J by 4 bases, leaving 17 bases between them. This CDR3 is built from 15 residues. The CDR3 coding sequence is TGTGCCAGCAGTCCACAAAGCGGGGGCGGCTATGGCTACACCTTC. Its protein product is CASSPQSGGGYGYTF.

The chain has TRBV10-1 and TRBJ2-2, with a possible D match to TRBD2 (6 bases). V lost 5 bases to trimming and J lost 3 bases, with 10 bases between them. The germline V gene has CDR1 WNHNN and CDR2 SYGVQD (reference sequence). The CDR3 contains 14 residues. CDR3: CASSRSGDTGELFF. In nucleotides, the CDR3 is TGCGCCAGCAGTAGGTCGGGGGACACCGGGGAGCTGTTTTTT.

This chain connects TRBV6-1 to TRBJ1-2; 8 positions match TRBD1. Germline values: CDR1 MNHNS, CDR2 SASEGT. This CDR3 is 14 amino acids long. Trimming removed 8 bases from V and 4 bases from J; junction bases left unmatched: 9. Here the CDR3 reads CASARTGKGYGYTF. The DNA of the CDR3 is TGTGCCAGCGCTAGGACAGGGAAAGGCTATGGCTACACCTTC.

This clonotype was detected once. The chain uses TRBV19 and TRBJ1-5; 9 positions agree with TRBD1. CDR1 and CDR2 from the germline V gene are LNHDA and SQIVND (reference sequence). V gave up 4 bases and J gave up 4 bases; unmatched junction bases: 2. This CDR3 region has 14 residues. The CDR3 protein is CASSRGQGNQPQHF. DNA of the CDR3: TGTGCCAGTAGTAGAGGACAGGGGAATCAGCCCCAGCATTTT. The complete variable domain, with remaining parts taken from reference TRBV19 and TRBJ1-5, reads DGGITQSPKYLFRKEGQNVTLSCEQNLNHDAMYWYRQDPGQGLRLIYYSQIVNDFQKGDIAEGYSVSREKKESFPLTVTSAQKNPTAFYLCASSRGQGNQPQHFGDGTRLSIL.

This chain connects TRBV7-2 to TRBJ1-5, with D unclear. The CDR3 loop spans 18 amino acids. Germline loops: CDR1 SGHTA, CDR2 FQGNSA. V lost 1 base to trimming and J lost 0 bases, with 16 bases between them. The CDR3 protein is CASSLVGRVGISNQPQHF. The CDR3 coding sequence is TGTGCCAGCAGCTTAGTGGGGAGGGTTGGTATTAGCAATCAGCCCCAGCATTTT.

This chain joins TRBV20-1 and TRBJ2-1, with TRBD2 matching 13 bases. The CDR3 runs to 14 residues. V was pared by 6 bases and J by 4 bases, with 3 bases of the junction left unmatched. Germline V gene lookup returns CDR1 DFQATT and CDR2 SNEGSKA (reference sequence). CDR3 loop: CSAWTSGGYNEQFF. CDR3 sequence (DNA): TGCAGTGCCTGGACTAGCGGGGGATACAATGAGCAGTTCTTC.

The rearrangement joins TRBV11-2 to TRBJ2-7, with 10 bases identical to TRBD2. This CDR3 is built from 15 residues. Germline V gene lookup returns CDR1 SGHAT and CDR2 FQNNGV. Germline trimming cut 0 bases from V and 7 bases from J; bases unmatched to any gene: 6. The CDR3 DNA reads TGTGCCAGCAGCTTAGACAGCGGGAGGGCCCAAGAGCAGTACTTC. It is translated as CASSLDSGRAQEQYF.

Here the CDR3 reads CASSYSMGGGLTGELFF. DNA for the CDR3: TGTGCCAGCAGTTACTCGATGGGTGGGGGGTTAACCGGGGAGCTGTTTTTT. This chain connects TRBV6-5 to TRBJ2-2, with D possibly being TRBD2 (6 bases). CDR1 and CDR2 (germline): MNHEY, SVGAGI. The CDR3 is 17 residues long. Trimming left V 0 bases short and J 5 bases short, with 16 bases between.